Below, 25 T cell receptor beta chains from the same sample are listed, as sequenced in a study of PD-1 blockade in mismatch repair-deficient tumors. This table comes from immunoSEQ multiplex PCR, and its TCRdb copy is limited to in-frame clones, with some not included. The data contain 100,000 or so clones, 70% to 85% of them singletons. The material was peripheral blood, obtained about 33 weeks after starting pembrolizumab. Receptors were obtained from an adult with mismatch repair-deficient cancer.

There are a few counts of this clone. CDR3 protein: CASSLEFRIGFSYNEQFF. CDR3 nucleotide sequence: TGCGCCAGCAGCTTGGAATTCCGGATCGGCTTCTCCTACAATGAGCAGTTCTTC. The chain employs TRBV5-1 and TRBJ2-1; unclear D gene. Trimming stripped 0 bases from V and 0 bases from J, with 16 bases between. Looked up from germline, CDR1 is SGHRS and CDR2 is YFSETQ. This CDR3 has 18 amino acids.

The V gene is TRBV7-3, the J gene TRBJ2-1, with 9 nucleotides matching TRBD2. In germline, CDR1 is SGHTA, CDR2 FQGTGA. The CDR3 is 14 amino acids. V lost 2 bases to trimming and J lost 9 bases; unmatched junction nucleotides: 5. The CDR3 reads CASSLASGNREQFF. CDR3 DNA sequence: TGTGCCAGCAGCTTAGCTAGCGGGAACCGTGAGCAGTTCTTC.

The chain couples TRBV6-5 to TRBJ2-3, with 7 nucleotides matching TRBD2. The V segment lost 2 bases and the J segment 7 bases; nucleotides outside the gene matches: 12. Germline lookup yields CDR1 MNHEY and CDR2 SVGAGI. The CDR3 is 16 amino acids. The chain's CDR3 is CASSYSLAGDRHTQYF. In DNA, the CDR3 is TGTGCCAGCAGTTACAGTCTCGCGGGAGATCGCCATACGCAGTATTTT.

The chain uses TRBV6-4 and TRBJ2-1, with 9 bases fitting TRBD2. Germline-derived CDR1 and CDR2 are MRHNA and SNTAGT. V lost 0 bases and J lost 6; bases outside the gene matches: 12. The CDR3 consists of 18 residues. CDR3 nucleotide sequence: TGTGCCAGCAGTGACTCGAAAAAAGGCGGGAGGGGTTTCAATGAGCAGTTCTTC. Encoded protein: CASSDSKKGGRGFNEQFF.

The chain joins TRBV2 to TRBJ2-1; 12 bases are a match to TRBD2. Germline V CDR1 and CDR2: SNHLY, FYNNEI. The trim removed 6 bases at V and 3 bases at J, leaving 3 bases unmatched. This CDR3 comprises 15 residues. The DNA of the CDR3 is TGTGCCAGCAGGGGACTAGCGGGCAACTACAATGAGCAGTTCTTC. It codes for CASRGLAGNYNEQFF.

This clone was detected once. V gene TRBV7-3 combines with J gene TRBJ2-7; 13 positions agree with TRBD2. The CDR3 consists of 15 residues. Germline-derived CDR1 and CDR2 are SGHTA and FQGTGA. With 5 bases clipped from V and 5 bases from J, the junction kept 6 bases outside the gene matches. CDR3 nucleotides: TGTGCCAGCAGCCCCGGACTAGCGGGAGTTCACGAGCAGTACTTC. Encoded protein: CASSPGLAGVHEQYF.

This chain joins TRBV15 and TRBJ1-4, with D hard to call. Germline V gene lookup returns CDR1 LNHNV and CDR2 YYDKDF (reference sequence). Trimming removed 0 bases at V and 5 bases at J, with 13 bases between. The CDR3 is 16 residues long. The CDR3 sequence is CATSREVSGGNEKLFF. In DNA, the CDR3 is TGTGCCACCAGCAGAGAGGTGTCCGGAGGAAATGAAAAACTGTTTTTT. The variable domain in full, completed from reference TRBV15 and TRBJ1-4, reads DAMVIQNPRYQVTQFGKPVTLSCSQTLNHNVMYWYQQKSSQAPKLLFHYYDKDFNNEADTPDNFQSRRPNTSFCFLDIRSPGLGDTAMYLCATSREVSGGNEKLFFGSGTQLSVL.

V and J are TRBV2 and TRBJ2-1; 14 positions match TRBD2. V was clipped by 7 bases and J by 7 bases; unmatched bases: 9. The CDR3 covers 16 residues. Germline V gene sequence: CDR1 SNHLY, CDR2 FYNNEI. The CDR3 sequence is CASNSEGTSGRNEQFF. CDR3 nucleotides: TGTGCCAGCAACTCCGAGGGGACTAGCGGGAGAAATGAGCAGTTCTTC.

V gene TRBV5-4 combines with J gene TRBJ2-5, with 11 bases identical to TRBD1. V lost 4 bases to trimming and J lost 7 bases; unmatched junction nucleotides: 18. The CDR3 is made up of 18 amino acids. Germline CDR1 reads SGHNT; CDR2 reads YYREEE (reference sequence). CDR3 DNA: TGTGCCAGCAGCCCCCCCCGGGCCCCCGGGACAGGGGGGGGGACCCAGTACTTC. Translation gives CASSPPRAPGTGGGTQYF.

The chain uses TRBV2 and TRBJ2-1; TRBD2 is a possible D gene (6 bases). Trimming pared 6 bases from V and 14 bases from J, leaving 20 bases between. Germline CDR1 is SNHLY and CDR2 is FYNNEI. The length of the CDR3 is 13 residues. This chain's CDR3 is CASRAAGTPIKFF. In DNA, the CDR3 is TGTGCCAGCAGGGCCGCCGGGACTCCCATTAAGTTCTTC. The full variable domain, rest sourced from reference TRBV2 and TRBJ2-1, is EPEVTQTPSHQVTQMGQEVILRCVPISNHLYFYWYRQILGQKVEFLVSFYNNEISEKSEIFDDQFSVERPDGSNFTLKIRSTKLEDSAMYFCASRAAGTPIKFFGPGTRLTVL.

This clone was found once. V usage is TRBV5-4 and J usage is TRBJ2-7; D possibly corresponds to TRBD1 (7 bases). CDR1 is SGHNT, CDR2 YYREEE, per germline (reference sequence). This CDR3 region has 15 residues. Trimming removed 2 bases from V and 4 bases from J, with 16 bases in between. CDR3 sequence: CASSFFAGQKYEQYF. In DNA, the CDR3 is TGTGCCAGCAGCTTTTTCGCGGGACAGAAGTACGAGCAGTACTTC.

In DNA form, the CDR3 reads TGTGCCTGCGCAACTAATGAAAAACTGTTTTTT. Residues: CACATNEKLFF. The rearrangement links TRBV30 to TRBJ1-4, with unresolved D. This CDR3 is built from 11 residues. Germline V gives CDR1 GTSNPN, CDR2 SVGIG (reference sequence). V was pared by 6 bases and J by 0 bases, with 2 bases between.

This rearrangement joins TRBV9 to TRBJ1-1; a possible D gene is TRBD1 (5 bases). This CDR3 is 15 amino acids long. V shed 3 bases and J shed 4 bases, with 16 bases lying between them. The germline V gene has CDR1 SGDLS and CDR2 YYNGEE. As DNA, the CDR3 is TGTGCCAGCAGCGCGCGGCCGGGGGAGACCACTGAAGCTTTCTTT. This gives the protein CASSARPGETTEAFF. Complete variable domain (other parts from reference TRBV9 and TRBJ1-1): DSGVTQTPKHLITATGQRVTLRCSPRSGDLSVYWYQQSLDQGLQFLIQYYNGEERAKGNILERFSAQQFPDLHSELNLSSLELGDSALYFCASSARPGETTEAFFGQGTRLTVV.

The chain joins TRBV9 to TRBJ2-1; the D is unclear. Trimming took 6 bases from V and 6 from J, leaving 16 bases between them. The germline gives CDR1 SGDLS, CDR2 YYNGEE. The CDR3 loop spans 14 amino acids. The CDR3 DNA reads TGTGCCAGCACCCCAAGCTCCGGATCCAATGAGCAGTTCTTC. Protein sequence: CASTPSSGSNEQFF.

This CDR3 reads CASSGQNEKLFF. DNA for the CDR3: TGTGCCAGTAGTGGTCAAAATGAAAAACTGTTTTTT. The chain carries TRBV19 and TRBJ1-4, with D hard to call. The CDR3 covers 12 residues. V gave up 5 bases and J gave up 5 bases, with 6 bases separating them. Per the germline V gene, CDR1 is LNHDA and CDR2 is SQIVND (reference sequence). Combining the CDR3 with reference TRBV19 and TRBJ1-4 gives the whole variable domain DGGITQSPKYLFRKEGQNVTLSCEQNLNHDAMYWYRQDPGQGLRLIYYSQIVNDFQKGDIAEGYSVSREKKESFPLTVTSAQKNPTAFYLCASSGQNEKLFFGSGTQLSVL.

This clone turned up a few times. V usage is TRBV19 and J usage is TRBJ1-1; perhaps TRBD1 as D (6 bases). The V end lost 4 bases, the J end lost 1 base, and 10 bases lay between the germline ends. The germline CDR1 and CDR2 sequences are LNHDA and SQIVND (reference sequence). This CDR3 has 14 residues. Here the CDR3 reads CASSTGAQNTEAFF. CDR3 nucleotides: TGTGCCAGTAGTACGGGGGCCCAGAACACTGAAGCTTTCTTT.

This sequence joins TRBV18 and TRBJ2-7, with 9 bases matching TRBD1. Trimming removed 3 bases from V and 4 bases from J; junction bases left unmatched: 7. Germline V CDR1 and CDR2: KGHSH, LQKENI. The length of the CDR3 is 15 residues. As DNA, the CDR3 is TGTGCCAGCTCACCCCGGACAGGGGACCTGTACGAGCAGTACTTC. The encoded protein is CASSPRTGDLYEQYF.

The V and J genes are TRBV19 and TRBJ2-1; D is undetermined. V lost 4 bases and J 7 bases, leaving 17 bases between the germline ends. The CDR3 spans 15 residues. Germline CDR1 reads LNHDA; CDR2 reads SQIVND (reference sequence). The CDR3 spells CASSNPRQAANEQFF. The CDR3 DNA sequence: TGTGCCAGTAGTAACCCTCGTCAGGCGGCAAATGAGCAGTTCTTC. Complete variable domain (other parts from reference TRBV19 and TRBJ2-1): DGGITQSPKYLFRKEGQNVTLSCEQNLNHDAMYWYRQDPGQGLRLIYYSQIVNDFQKGDIAEGYSVSREKKESFPLTVTSAQKNPTAFYLCASSNPRQAANEQFFGPGTRLTVL.

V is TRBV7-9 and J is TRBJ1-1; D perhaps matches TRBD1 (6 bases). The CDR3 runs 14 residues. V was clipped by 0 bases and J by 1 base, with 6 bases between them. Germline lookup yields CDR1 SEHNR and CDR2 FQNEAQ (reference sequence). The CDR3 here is CASSLAQGNTEAFF. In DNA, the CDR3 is TGTGCCAGCAGCTTAGCACAGGGGAACACTGAAGCTTTCTTT.

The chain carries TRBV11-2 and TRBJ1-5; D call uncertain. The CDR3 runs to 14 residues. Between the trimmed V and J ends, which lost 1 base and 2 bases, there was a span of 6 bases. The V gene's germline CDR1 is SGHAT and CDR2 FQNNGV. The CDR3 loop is CASSLGQGNQPQHF. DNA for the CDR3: TGTGCCAGCAGCTTAGGTCAAGGCAATCAGCCCCAGCATTTT.

CDR3 in DNA: TGTGCCAGCAGCGTAGCTACAGCGGGCATAGGCAATGAGCAGTTCTTC. This codes for CASSVATAGIGNEQFF. The rearrangement links TRBV9 to TRBJ2-1; a weak D match, TRBD2 (6 bases). The V end was cut by 0 bases, the J end by 6 bases, with 16 bases between. CDR1 and CDR2 (germline): SGDLS, YYNGEE. This CDR3 comprises 16 residues.

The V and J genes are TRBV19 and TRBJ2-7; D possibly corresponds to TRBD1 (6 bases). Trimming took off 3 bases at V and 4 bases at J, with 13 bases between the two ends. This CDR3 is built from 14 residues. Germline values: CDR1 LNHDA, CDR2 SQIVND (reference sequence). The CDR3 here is CASSMGAGEYEQYF. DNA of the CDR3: TGTGCCAGTAGTATGGGGGCAGGGGAATACGAGCAGTACTTC.

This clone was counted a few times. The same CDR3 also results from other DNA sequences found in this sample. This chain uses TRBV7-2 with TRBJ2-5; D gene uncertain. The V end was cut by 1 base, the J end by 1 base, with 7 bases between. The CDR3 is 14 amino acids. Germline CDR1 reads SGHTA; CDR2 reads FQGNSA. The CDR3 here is CASSLEGGQETQYF. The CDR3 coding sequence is TGTGCCAGCAGCTTAGAGGGCGGCCAAGAGACCCAGTACTTC.

The CDR3 here is CASSEEAPYGYTF. CDR3 DNA: TGTGCCAGCAGTGAAGAGGCTCCATATGGCTACACCTTC. This chain joins TRBV6-1 and TRBJ1-2, with D unresolved. This CDR3 is 13 amino acids long. Germline V lookup: CDR1 MNHNS, CDR2 SASEGT. Trimming removed 1 base at V and 5 bases at J, with 8 bases between.

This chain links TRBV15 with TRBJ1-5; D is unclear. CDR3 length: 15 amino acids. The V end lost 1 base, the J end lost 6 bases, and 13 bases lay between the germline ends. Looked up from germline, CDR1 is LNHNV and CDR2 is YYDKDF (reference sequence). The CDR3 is CATSRGPDGGQPQHF. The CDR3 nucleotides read TGTGCCACCAGCAGAGGCCCGGACGGAGGTCAGCCCCAGCATTTT.